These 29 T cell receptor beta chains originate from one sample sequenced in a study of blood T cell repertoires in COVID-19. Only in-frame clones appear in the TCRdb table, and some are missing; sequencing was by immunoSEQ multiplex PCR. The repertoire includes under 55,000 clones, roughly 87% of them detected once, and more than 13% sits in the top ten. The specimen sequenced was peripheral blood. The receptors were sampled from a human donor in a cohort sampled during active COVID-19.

The CDR3 DNA reads as TGTGCCAGCGACAGGGGCGGAGAGCAGTACTTC. The encoded protein is CASDRGGEQYF. The chain couples TRBV3-1 (or the pseudogene TRBV3-2) to TRBJ2-7; 8 nucleotides align to TRBD1. The V and J ends lost 8 bases and 7 bases, in that order; junction bases with no gene match: 4. Per the germline V gene, CDR1 is LGHDT and CDR2 is YNNKEL (reference sequence). The CDR3 runs 11 residues.

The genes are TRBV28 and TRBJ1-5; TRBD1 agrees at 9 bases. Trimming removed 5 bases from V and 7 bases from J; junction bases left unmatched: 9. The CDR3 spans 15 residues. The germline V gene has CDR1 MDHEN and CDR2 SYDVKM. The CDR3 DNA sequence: TGTGCCAGCAGTACGGACAGGGGAGGGGTCCAGCCCCAGCATTTT. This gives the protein CASSTDRGGVQPQHF.

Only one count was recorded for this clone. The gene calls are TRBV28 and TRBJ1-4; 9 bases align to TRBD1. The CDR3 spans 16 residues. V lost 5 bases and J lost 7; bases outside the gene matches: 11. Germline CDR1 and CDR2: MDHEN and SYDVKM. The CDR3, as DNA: TGTGCCAGCAGTGCTCCGGGACAGGGTGGGATTGAAAAACTGTTTTTT. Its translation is CASSAPGQGGIEKLFF.

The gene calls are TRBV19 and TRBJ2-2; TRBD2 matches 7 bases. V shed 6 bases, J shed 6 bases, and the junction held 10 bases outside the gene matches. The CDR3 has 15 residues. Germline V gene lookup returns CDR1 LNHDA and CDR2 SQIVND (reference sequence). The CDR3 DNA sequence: TGTGCCAGTAGGGCTATAGCGGGCGCCGCCGGGGAGCTGTTTTTT. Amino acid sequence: CASRAIAGAAGELFF.

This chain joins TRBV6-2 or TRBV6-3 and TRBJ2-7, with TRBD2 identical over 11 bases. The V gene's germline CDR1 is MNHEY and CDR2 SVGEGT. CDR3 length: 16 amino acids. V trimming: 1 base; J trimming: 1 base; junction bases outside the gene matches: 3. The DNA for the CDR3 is TGTGCCAGCAGTTACTTCGGGACTAGCGGTTCCTACGAGCAGTACTTC. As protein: CASSYFGTSGSYEQYF.

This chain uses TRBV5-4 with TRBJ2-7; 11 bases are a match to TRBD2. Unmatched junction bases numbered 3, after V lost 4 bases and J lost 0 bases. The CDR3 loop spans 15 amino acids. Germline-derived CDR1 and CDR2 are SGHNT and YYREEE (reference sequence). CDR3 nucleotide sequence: TGTGCCAGCAGCCTAGCGGGAGGCCCCTCCTACGAGCAGTACTTC. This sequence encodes CASSLAGGPSYEQYF.

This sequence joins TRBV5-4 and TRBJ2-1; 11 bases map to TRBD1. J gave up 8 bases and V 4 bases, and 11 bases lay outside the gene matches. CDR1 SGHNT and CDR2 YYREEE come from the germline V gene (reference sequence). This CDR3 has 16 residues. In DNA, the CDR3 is TGTGCCAGCAGCCCACCCCCGGGACAGGGGGTTTATGAGCAGTTCTTC. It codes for CASSPPPGQGVYEQFF. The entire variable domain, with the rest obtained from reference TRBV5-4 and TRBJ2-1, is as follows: ETGVTQSPTHLIKTRGQQVTLRCSSQSGHNTVSWYQQALGQGPQFIFQYYREEENGRGNFPPRFSGLQFPNYSSELNVNALELDDSALYLCASSPPPGQGVYEQFFGPGTRLTVL.

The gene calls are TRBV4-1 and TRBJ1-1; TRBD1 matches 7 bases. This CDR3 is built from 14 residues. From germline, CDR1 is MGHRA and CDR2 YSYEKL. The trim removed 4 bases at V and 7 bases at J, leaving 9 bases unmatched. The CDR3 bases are TGCGCCAGCAGCCGATCGACAGGGCTAGGTGAAGCTTTCTTT. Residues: CASSRSTGLGEAFF.

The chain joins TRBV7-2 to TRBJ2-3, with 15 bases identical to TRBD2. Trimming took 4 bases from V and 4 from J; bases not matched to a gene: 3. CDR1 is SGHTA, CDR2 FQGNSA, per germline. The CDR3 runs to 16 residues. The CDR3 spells CASSWGLAGGADTQYF. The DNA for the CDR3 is TGTGCCAGCAGCTGGGGACTAGCGGGAGGAGCAGATACGCAGTATTTT.

The chain's CDR3 is CATSDWGGTDNEQFF. The DNA of the CDR3 is TGTGCCACCAGTGATTGGGGCGGGACAGACAATGAGCAGTTCTTC. J is TRBJ2-1 and V is TRBV24-1, with TRBD1 as a possible D gene (7 bases). Germline CDR1 and CDR2: KGHDR and SFDVKD. The CDR3 totals 15 residues. V lost 2 bases and J 5 bases, leaving 12 bases between the germline ends.

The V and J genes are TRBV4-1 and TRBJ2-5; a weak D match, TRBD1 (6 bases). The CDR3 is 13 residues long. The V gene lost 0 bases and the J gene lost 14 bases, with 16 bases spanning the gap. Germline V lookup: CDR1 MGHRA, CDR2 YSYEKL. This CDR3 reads CASSQDQGTTGYF. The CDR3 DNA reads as TGCGCCAGCAGCCAAGATCAGGGGACCACAGGATACTTC.

The DNA of the CDR3 is TGTGCCAGCAGCTTAGACCAGGGAGGACAAGAGACCCAGTACTTC. As protein: CASSLDQGGQETQYF. The chain joins TRBV7-2 to TRBJ2-5, with D possibly being TRBD2 (6 bases). The length of the CDR3 is 15 residues. Germline V CDR1 and CDR2: SGHTA, FQGNSA. Trimming took off 1 base at V and 2 bases at J, with 11 bases between the two ends. The full variable domain, completed using reference TRBV7-2 and TRBJ2-5, is GAGVSQSPSNKVTEKGKDVELRCDPISGHTALYWYRQSLGQGLEFLIYFQGNSAPDKSGLPSDRFSAERTGGSVSTLTIQRTQQEDSAVYLCASSLDQGGQETQYFGPGTRLLVL.

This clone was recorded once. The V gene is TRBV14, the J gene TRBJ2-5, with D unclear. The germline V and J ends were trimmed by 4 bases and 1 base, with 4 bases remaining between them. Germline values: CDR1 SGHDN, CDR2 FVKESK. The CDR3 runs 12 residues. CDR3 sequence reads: CASSPIQETQYF. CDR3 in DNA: TGTGCCAGCAGCCCTATCCAAGAGACCCAGTACTTC.

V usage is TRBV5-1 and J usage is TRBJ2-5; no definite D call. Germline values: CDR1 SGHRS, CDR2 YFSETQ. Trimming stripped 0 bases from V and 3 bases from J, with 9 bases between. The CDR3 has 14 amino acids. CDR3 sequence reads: CASSLDLSEETQYF. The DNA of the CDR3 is TGCGCCAGCAGCTTGGATTTGAGCGAAGAGACCCAGTACTTC.

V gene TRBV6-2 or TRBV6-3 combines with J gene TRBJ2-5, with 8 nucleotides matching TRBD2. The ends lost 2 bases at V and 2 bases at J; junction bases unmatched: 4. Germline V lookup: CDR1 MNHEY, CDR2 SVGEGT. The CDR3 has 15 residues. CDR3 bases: TGTGCCAGCAGTTACCGAGCGGGAGCGCAAGAGACCCAGTACTTC. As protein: CASSYRAGAQETQYF.

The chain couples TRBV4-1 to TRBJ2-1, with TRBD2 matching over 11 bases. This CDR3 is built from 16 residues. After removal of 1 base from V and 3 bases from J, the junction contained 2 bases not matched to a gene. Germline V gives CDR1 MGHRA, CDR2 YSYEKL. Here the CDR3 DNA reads TGCGCCAGCAGCCAAGGTGGGACTAGCGGCTACAATGAGCAGTTCTTC. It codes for CASSQGGTSGYNEQFF.

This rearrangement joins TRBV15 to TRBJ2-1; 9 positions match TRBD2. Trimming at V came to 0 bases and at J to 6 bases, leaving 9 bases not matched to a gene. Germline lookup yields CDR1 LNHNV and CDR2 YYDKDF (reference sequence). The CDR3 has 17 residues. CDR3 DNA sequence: TGTGCCACCAGCAGAGATCTGAATGCGGGAGGGCCCAATGAGCAGTTCTTC. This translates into CATSRDLNAGGPNEQFF.

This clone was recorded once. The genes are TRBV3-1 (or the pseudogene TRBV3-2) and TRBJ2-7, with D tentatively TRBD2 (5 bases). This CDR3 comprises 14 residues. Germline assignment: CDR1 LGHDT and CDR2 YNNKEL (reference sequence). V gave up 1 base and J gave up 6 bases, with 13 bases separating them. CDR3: CASSQGAWEREQYF. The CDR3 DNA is TGTGCCAGCAGCCAAGGGGCGTGGGAGCGCGAGCAGTACTTC.

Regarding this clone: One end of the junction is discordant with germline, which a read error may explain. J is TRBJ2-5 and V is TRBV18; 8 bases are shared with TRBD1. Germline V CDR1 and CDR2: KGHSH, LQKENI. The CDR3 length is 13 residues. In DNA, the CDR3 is TGTGCCAGCTCACCAGAGGACAGGGCTTGGCCGGACTTC. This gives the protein CASSPEDRAWPDF. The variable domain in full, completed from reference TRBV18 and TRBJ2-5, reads NAGVMQNPRHLVRRRGQEARLRCSPMKGHSHVYWYRQLPEEGLKFMVYLQKENIIDESGMPKERFSAEFPKEGPSILRIQQVVRGDSAAYFCASSPEDRAWPDFGPGTRLLVL.

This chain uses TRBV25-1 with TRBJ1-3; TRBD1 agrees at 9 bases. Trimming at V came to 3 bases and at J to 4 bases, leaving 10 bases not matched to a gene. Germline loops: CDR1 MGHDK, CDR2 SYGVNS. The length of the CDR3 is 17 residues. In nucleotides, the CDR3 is TGTGCCAGCAGTGACGTCCCGGGACAGGGATCCGGAAACACCATATATTTT. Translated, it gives CASSDVPGQGSGNTIYF.

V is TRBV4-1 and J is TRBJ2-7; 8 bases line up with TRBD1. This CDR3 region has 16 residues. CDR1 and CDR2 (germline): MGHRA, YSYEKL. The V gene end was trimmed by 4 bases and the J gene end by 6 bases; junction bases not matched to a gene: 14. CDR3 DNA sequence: TGCGCCAGCAGCCGCTCAGCCGTCAGGGGGCCGGTCGAGCAGTACTTC. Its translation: CASSRSAVRGPVEQYF.

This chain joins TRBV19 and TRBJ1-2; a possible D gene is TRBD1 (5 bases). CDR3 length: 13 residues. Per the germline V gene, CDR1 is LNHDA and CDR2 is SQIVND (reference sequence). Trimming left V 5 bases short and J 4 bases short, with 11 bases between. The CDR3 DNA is TGTGCCAGTAGTCCTCAGGGATTCTATGGCTACACCTTC. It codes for CASSPQGFYGYTF.

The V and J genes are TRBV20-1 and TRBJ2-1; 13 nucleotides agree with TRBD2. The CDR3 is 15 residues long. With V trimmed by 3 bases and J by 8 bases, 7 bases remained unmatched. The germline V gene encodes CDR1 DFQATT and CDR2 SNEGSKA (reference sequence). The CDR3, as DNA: TGCAGTGCTAGTGTTTGGACTAGCGGGAGCGATGAGCAGTTCTTC. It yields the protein CSASVWTSGSDEQFF.

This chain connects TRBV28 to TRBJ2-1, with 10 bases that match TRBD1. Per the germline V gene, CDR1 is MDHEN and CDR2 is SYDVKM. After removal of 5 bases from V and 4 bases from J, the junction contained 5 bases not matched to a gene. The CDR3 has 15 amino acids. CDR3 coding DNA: TGTGCCAGCAGTCTCGTGGGACAGGGGTACAATGAGCAGTTCTTC. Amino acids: CASSLVGQGYNEQFF. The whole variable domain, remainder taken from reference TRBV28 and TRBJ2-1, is DVKVTQSSRYLVKRTGEKVFLECVQDMDHENMFWYRQDPGLGLRLIYFSYDVKMKEKGDIPEGYSVSREKKERFSLILESASTNQTSMYLCASSLVGQGYNEQFFGPGTRLTVL.

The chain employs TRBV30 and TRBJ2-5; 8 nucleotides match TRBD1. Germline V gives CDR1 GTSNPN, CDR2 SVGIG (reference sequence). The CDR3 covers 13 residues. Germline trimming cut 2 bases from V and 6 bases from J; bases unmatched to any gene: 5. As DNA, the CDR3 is TGTGCCTGGAGTAGGCAGGGGGCGAAGACCCAGTACTTC. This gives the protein CAWSRQGAKTQYF.

The CDR3 nucleotides are TGTGCCAGCAGTATCCAACAGGGCCGATATGGCTACACCTTC. Its translation is CASSIQQGRYGYTF. The V call is TRBV28, the J call TRBJ1-2; possible D gene TRBD1, 6 bases. This CDR3 is 14 amino acids long. V was clipped by 5 bases and J by 5 bases, with 15 bases between them. From germline, CDR1 is MDHEN and CDR2 SYDVKM.

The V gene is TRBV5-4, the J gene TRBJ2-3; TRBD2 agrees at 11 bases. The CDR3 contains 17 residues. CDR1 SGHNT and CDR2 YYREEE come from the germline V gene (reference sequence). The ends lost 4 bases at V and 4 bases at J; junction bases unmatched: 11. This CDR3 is CASSDRTSGSISDTQYF. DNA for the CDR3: TGTGCCAGCAGCGATAGAACTAGCGGGAGTATCTCAGATACGCAGTATTTT. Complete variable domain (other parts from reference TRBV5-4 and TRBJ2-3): ETGVTQSPTHLIKTRGQQVTLRCSSQSGHNTVSWYQQALGQGPQFIFQYYREEENGRGNFPPRFSGLQFPNYSSELNVNALELDDSALYLCASSDRTSGSISDTQYFGPGTRLTVL.

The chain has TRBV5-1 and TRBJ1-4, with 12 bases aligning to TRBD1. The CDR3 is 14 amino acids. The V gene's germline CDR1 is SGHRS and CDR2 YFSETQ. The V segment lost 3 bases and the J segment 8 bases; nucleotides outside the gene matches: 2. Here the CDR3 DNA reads TGCGCCAGCAGCTCCGGGACAGGGGGCGAAAAACTGTTTTTT. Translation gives CASSSGTGGEKLFF.

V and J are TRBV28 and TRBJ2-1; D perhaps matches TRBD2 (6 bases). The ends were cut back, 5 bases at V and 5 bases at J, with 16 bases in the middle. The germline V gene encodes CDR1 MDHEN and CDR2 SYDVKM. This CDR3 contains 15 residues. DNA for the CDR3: TGTGCCAGCAGTGTACACGCAGCGGGCCACAATGAGCAGTTCTTC. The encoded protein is CASSVHAAGHNEQFF.